This entry is about one T cell receptor (beta chain). V was pared by 3 bases and J by 5 bases, with 10 bases between. Germline CDR1 is SGHTA and CDR2 is FQGNSA. The CDR3 is 13 amino acids. Donors in Cohort 3 who had recovered were those with two negative PCRs, healthcare professional clearance, or resolution of their symptoms. The data derive from a study of blood T cell repertoires in COVID-19. Profiling relied on immunoSEQ multiplex PCR, and the TCRdb table lists in-frame clones only, not all of them. The sample consists of 310,000 or so clones, about 83% of them appearing once. The V call is TRBV7-2, the J call TRBJ1-1, with D possibly matching TRBD1 (5 bases). Sequencing was done on a sample of PBMCs or T cells enriched from blood (not recorded which). This receptor was taken from a woman between 35 and 50 years old who had recovered from COVID-19. The CDR3, as DNA: TGTGCCAGCAGCTTGACAGTACGGACTGAAGCTTTCTTT. This sequence encodes CASSLTVRTEAFF. The whole variable domain, filled in from reference TRBV7-2 and TRBJ1-1, reads GAGVSQSPSNKVTEKGKDVELRCDPISGHTALYWYRQSLGQGLEFLIYFQGNSAPDKSGLPSDRFSAERTGGSVSTLTIQRTQQEDSAVYLCASSLTVRTEAFFGQGTRLTVV.